A single sample gave rise to the 5 T cell receptor beta chains below, sequenced in a study of shared clonotypes between healthy human individuals. Assay: immunoSEQ multiplex PCR; the TCRdb copy retains only in-frame clones and omits some. This table holds about 2,500,000 clones, 90% to 95% found once. Sequencing was carried out using naive CD4+ T cells sorted from blood. Described subset: CD45RA+ positively selected. Receptors originate from a man between 18 and 29 years old in good health.

The J gene is TRBJ1-1, the V gene TRBV19; D unresolved. Deletions cut 2 bases from V and 5 bases from J, with 9 bases between. Germline loops: CDR1 LNHDA, CDR2 SQIVND (reference sequence). The CDR3 is 13 amino acids. The CDR3 DNA is TGTGCCAGTAGTATAAGCGTGGGGACTGAAGCTTTCTTT. Residues: CASSISVGTEAFF.

The CDR3 region is CASLRGMGSPLHF. CDR3 nucleotides: TGTGCCAGCCTAAGGGGAATGGGTTCACCCCTCCACTTT. The chain combines TRBV6-1 with TRBJ1-6, with a tentative D call TRBD1 (5 bases). Trimming stripped 8 bases from V and 9 bases from J, with 14 bases between. The CDR3 contains 13 residues. Germline lookup yields CDR1 MNHNS and CDR2 SASEGT.

The chain employs TRBV29-1 and TRBJ2-3; D unresolved. This CDR3 has 12 residues. Germline lookup yields CDR1 SQVTM and CDR2 ANQGSEA. V was shortened by 1 base and J by 2 bases, with 4 bases between the two germline ends. The DNA for the CDR3 is TGCAGCGTTGAAGGTATCACAGATACGCAGTATTTT. Its translation: CSVEGITDTQYF.

The J gene is TRBJ1-5, the V gene TRBV6-1, with D unresolved. Germline V gives CDR1 MNHNS, CDR2 SASEGT. The V gene lost 3 bases and the J gene lost 0 bases, with 6 bases spanning the gap. CDR3 length: 14 amino acids. In DNA form, the CDR3 reads TGTGCCAGCAGTGAGTCTAATAGCAATCAGCCCCAGCATTTT. It encodes CASSESNSNQPQHF.

The chain links TRBV9 to TRBJ1-2; D gene unclear. The V gene's germline CDR1 is SGDLS and CDR2 YYNGEE. The V end was cut by 0 bases, the J end by 7 bases, with 10 bases between. The CDR3 sequence is 13 residues long. CDR3 amino acids: CASSVALGSGYTF. CDR3 DNA sequence: TGTGCCAGCAGCGTAGCCTTGGGGTCTGGCTACACCTTC.